The clone carrying this T cell receptor beta chain came up a few times. What it recognizes is unknown. The data derive from a study of T cell repertoires in cytomegalovirus infection. Looking at the study overall: Recently identified HLA-C-restricted CMV epitopes were used, and well-studied HLA-B-restricted CMV epitopes were used as well. A matching HLA type, together with CMV infection, was signaled by public TCR beta signatures.

Study-level findings and limits: It was HLA-C-restricted CMV-specific TCR beta clonotypes that dominated the response ex vivo.

This CDR3 is 16 amino acids long. CDR1 and CDR2 from the germline V gene are SGHTA and FQGNSA. V was cut by 3 bases and J by 2 bases, with 14 bases left in between. TCRdb reprocessed the reads with MiXCR, giving one entry per CDR3 protein. The table records about 470,000 distinct CDR3 sequences, about 44% of them present only once. Specimen: cultured PBMCs, collected from culture after CMV antigen stimulation. The receptor was derived from a human donor in good health (CMV status not recorded). Some clones in this sample may be carry-over from other donors' samples. This chain links TRBV7-2 with TRBJ1-5, with D possibly being TRBD1 (5 bases). CDR3 region: CASSFGLARGNQPQHF. Here the CDR3 DNA reads TGTGCCAGCAGCTTCGGACTGGCCAGGGGCAATCAGCCCCAGCATTTT.